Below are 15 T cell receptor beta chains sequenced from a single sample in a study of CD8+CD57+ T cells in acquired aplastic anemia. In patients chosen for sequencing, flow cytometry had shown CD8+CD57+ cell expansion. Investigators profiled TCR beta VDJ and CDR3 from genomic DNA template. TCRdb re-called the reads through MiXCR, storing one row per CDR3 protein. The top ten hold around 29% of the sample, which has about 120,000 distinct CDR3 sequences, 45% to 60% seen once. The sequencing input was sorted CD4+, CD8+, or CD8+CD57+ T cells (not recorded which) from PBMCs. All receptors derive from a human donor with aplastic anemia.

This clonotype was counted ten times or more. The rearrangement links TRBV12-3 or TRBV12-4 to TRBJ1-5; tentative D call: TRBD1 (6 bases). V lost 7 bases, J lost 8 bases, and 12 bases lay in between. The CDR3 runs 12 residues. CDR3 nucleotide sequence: TGTGCCAGCACGTCCGGGGGCAAGCCCCAGCATTTT. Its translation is CASTSGGKPQHF.

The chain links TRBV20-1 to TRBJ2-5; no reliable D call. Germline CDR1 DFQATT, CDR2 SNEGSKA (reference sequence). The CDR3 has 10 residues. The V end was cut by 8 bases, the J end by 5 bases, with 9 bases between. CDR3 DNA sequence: TGCAGTACTGGTTGGGAGACCCAGTACTTC. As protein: CSTGWETQYF.

The CDR3 DNA is TGTGCCAGCAGAGCCGGGACTAGCGGGACCAATGAGCAGTTCTTC. This translates into CASRAGTSGTNEQFF. This chain links TRBV2 with TRBJ2-1; 13 positions match TRBD2. Germline V gene data show CDR1 as SNHLY and CDR2 as FYNNEI. Losses at the gene ends were 6 bases for V and 6 bases for J; bases not matched to a gene: 5. The CDR3 loop spans 15 amino acids.

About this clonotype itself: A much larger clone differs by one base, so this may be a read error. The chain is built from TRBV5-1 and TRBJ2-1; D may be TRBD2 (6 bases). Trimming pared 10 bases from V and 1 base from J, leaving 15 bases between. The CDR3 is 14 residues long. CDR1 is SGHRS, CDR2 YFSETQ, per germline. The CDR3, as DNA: TGCGCCGGCATGGGGACTGGATCCTACAATGAGCAGTTCTTC. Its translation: CAGMGTGSYNEQFF.

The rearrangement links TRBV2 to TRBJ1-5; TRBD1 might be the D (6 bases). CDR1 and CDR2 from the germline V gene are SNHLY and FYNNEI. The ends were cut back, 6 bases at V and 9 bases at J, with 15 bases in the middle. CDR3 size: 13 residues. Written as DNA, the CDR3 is TGTGCCAGCAGCGCCTACCTAGGGGGGCCCCAGCATTTT. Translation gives CASSAYLGGPQHF.

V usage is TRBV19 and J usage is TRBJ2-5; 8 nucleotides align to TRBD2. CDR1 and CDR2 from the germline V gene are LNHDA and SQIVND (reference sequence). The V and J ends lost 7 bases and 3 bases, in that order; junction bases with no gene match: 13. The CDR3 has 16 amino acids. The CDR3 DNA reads TGTGCCAGTAAACAAGGACTAGCCCAGGGGAAAGAGACCCAGTACTTC. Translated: CASKQGLAQGKETQYF.

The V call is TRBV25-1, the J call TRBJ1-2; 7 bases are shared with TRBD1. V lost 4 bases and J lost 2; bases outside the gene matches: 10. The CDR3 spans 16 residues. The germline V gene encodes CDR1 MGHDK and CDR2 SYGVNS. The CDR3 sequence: CASSVGYLGQNYGYTF. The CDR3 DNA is TGTGCCAGCAGTGTGGGGTATTTGGGACAGAACTATGGCTACACCTTC.

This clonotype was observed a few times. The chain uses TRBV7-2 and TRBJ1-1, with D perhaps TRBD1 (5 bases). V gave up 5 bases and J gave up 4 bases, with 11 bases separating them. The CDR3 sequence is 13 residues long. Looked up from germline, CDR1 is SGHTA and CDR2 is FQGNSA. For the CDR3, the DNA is TGTGCCAGCAGCCACAGGTCAGCCACTGAAGCTTTCTTT. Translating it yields CASSHRSATEAFF.

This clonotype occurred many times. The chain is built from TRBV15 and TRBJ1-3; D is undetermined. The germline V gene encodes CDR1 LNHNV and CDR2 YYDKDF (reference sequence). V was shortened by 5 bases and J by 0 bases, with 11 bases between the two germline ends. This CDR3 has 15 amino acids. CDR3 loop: CATSVQLFSGNTIYF. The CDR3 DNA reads TGTGCCACCAGCGTCCAATTGTTCTCTGGAAACACCATATATTTT.

CDR3 coding DNA: TGTGCCAGCAGCACCTGGACCGCCTACAATGAGCAGTTCTTC. Translation gives CASSTWTAYNEQFF. The chain couples TRBV7-2 to TRBJ2-1; D not resolved. The CDR3 has 14 amino acids. The germline V gene has CDR1 SGHTA and CDR2 FQGNSA. Trimming pared 5 bases from V and 2 bases from J, leaving 10 bases between.

CDR3 sequence: CASSYSNEKLFF. The DNA of the CDR3 is TGTGCCAGCAGCTACAGTAATGAAAAACTGTTTTTT. The genes are TRBV7-9 and TRBJ1-4; D call uncertain. Germline V CDR1 and CDR2: SEHNR, FQNEAQ (reference sequence). Between the trimmed V and J ends, which lost 4 bases and 4 bases, there was a span of 4 bases. This CDR3 region has 12 residues.

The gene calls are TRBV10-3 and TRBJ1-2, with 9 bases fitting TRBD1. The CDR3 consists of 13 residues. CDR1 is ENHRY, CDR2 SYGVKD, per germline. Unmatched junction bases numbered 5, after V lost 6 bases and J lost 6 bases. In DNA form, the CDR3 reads TGTGCCATCAGCCGGACAGGGGAGGATGGCTACACCTTC. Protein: CAISRTGEDGYTF.

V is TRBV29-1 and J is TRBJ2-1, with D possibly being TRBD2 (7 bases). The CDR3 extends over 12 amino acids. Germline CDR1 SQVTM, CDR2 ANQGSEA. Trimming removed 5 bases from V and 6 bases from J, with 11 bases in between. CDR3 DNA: TGCAGCGTTAGGGGGGGGTTCAATGAGCAGTTCTTC. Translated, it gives CSVRGGFNEQFF.

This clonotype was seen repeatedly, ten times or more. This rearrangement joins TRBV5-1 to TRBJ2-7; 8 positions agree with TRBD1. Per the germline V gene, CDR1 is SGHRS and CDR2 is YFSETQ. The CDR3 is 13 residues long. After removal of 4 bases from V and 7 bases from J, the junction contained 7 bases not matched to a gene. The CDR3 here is CASSADRVGEQYF. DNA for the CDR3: TGCGCCAGCAGCGCGGACAGGGTTGGAGAGCAGTACTTC. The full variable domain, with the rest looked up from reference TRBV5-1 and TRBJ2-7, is KAGVTQTPRYLIKTRGQQVTLSCSPISGHRSVSWYQQTPGQGLQFLFEYFSETQRNKGNFPGRFSGRQFSNSRSEMNVSTLELGDSALYLCASSADRVGEQYFGPGTRLTVT.

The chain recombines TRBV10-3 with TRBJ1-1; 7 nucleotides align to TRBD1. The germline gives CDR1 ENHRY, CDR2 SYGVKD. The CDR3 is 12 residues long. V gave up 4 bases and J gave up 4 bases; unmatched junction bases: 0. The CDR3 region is CAISGTGTEAFF. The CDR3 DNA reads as TGTGCCATCAGTGGGACAGGCACTGAAGCTTTCTTT.